This T cell receptor (beta chain) was recovered during a study of T-cell memory formation after mild COVID-19. Study-level findings and limits: Contracting clones, day 15 to 85, had balanced CD4/CD8, and later expanders favored CD4+.

TCRdb itself ran the 5' RACE reads through MiXCR, one entry per CDR3 protein. The table has some 130,000 distinct CDR3 sequences, about 25% seen once. CDR3 length: 16 amino acids. With 6 bases clipped from V and 3 bases from J, the junction kept 13 bases outside the gene matches. Germline lookup yields CDR1 SEHNR and CDR2 FQNEAQ (reference sequence). As concerns this clonotype: The antigen remains unidentified.

The gene calls are TRBV7-9 and TRBJ2-7; 8 bases fit TRBD2. The sequence was collected from an adult woman who had mild COVID-19 (a few samples of this study predate the infection). Cell type and time point are not known. The sequencing sample was made of PBMCs or a T cell subset sorted from them (not recorded which). DNA of the CDR3: TGTGCCAGCAGTCCTACGGGGCGGGAGGACCACTACGAGCAGTACTTC. Its translation: CASSPTGREDHYEQYF.